This TCR beta chain was recovered during a study of persistence of HIV-infected CD4 T cells. Study context: Up to roughly 180 mL blood was drawn at multiple time points; a couple of donors had single-time leukapheresis.

The libraries were made with immunoSEQ version 4 in survey mode. Libraries were prepared by immunoSEQ multiplex PCR; TCRdb keeps only in-frame clonotypes and omits some of them. There are over 35,000 clones in the sample; 89% occur only once, and over 0.9% lies in the top ten. Study-level findings and limits: Compared with CD3/CD28-stimulated cells, CMV- and Gag-responding cells showed lower TCRbeta richness.

This nonspecific control used anti-CD3/anti-CD28 bead stimulation of CD4+ T cells. Sorting of responding CD4+ T cells relied on upregulated CD40 ligand together with CD69. CDR1 and CDR2 (germline): SGHRS, YFSETQ. V gave up 0 bases and J gave up 4 bases, with 8 bases separating them. This CDR3 comprises 14 residues. In regard to this clone: Its matching antigen is unknown.

This clonotype originated in an adult man with HIV who was CMV-seropositive. This chain uses TRBV5-1 with TRBJ2-1; the D gene is possibly TRBD1 (6 bases). The material was CD4+ T cells sorted from PBMCs after approximately 19-hour stimulation, obtained from a patient who received antiretroviral therapy. CDR3 DNA sequence: TGCGCCAGCAGCTTGGGACAGGAGTACAATGAGCAGTTCTTC. The encoded protein is CASSLGQEYNEQFF.